The 3 T cell receptor beta chains listed next were all sequenced from one sample in a study of cytomegalovirus exposure and HLA in healthy donors (dated by TCRdb to between 2016 and 2019). Libraries were built with the immunoSEQ multiplex PCR assay. A mixture of 60 forward primers for TCR Vbeta segments and 13 reverse primers for TCR Jbeta segments was used in the multiplex PCR. TCRdb stores this immuneACCESS table with in-frame sequences only. Part of the clones is absent; in the studies checked, under half of the shortfall reflects unresolved V genes, and no reason is known for the rest. The sample records tens of thousands of clones, 66% of which are singletons. 20% to 25% of the sample comes from the top ten. The material sequenced was PBMCs. The receptors come from a man aged 35 to 55 in good health and CMV-seropositive.

The gene calls are TRBV28 and TRBJ1-2; D gene uncertain. The germline gives CDR1 MDHEN, CDR2 SYDVKM. V was shortened by 10 bases and J by 4 bases, with 19 bases between the two germline ends. The CDR3 has 14 amino acids. DNA of the CDR3: TGTGCCACCAACGTCGGGGATCGGGGCTATGGCTACACCTTC. This translates into CATNVGDRGYGYTF.

The chain employs TRBV29-1 and TRBJ1-1; D unclear. CDR3 size: 12 residues. The germline CDR1 and CDR2 sequences are SQVTM and ANQGSEA. With 2 bases removed from V and 1 base from J, the gap between germline ends came to 5 bases. CDR3 in amino acids: CSVENRNTEAFF. The DNA of the CDR3 is TGCAGCGTTGAAAATAGGAACACTGAAGCTTTCTTT.

This clone was recorded a few times. The V gene is TRBV7-9, the J gene TRBJ2-7; D might be TRBD1 (5 bases). The CDR3 is made up of 13 amino acids. CDR1 SEHNR and CDR2 FQNEAQ come from the germline V gene (reference sequence). The V gene lost 5 bases and the J gene lost 0 bases, with 8 bases spanning the gap. The CDR3 loop reads CASSPTDSYEQYF. The CDR3 nucleotides read TGTGCCAGCAGCCCGACAGACTCCTACGAGCAGTACTTC.